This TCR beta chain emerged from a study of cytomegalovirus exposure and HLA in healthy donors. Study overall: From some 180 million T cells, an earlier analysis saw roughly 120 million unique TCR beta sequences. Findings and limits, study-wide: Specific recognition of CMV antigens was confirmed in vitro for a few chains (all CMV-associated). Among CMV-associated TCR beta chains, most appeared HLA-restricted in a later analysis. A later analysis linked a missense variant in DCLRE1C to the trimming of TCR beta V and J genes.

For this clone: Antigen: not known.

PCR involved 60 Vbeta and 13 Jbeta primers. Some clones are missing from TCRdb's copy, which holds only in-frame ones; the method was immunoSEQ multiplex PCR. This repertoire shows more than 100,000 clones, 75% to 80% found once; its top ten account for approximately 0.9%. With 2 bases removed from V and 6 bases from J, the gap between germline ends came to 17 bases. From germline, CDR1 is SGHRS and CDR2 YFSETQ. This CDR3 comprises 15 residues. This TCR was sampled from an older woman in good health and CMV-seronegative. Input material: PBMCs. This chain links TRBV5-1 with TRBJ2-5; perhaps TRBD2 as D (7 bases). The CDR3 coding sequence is TGCGCCAGCAGCTTAAGTCGGGGGGCAGTGAAGACCCAGTACTTC. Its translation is CASSLSRGAVKTQYF.